This entry lists 5 T cell receptor beta chains sequenced from one sample in a study of blood T cell repertoires in COVID-19. The table came from immunoSEQ multiplex PCR; TCRdb's copy has only in-frame clones and leaves some out. The sample contains about 140,000 clones, under 90% of which appear only once. Sequencing was done on a sample of PBMCs or T cells enriched from blood (not recorded which). The source of these receptors is a man in his fifties or sixties in a cohort exposed to, infected with or recovered from COVID-19 (not recorded which).

The chain uses TRBV5-1 and TRBJ1-2; the D gene is possibly TRBD1 (5 bases). V lost 4 bases and J 1 base, leaving 20 bases between the germline ends. The length of the CDR3 is 17 residues. Per germline, CDR1 SGHRS and CDR2 YFSETQ. The DNA for the CDR3 is TGCGCCAGCAGCCCGACCGCCTCAGGGAAATTTAACTATGGCTACACCTTC. Translation: CASSPTASGKFNYGYTF.

The chain joins TRBV7-9 to TRBJ1-1; 9 bases align to TRBD1. V lost 7 bases to trimming and J lost 4 bases; unmatched junction nucleotides: 10. Germline CDR1 is SEHNR and CDR2 is FQNEAQ (reference sequence). The CDR3 extends over 15 amino acids. Written as DNA, the CDR3 is TGTGCCAGCACCGACAGGGGGACCATGGGCACTGAAGCTTTCTTT. Its translation is CASTDRGTMGTEAFF.

This chain links TRBV12-3 or TRBV12-4 with TRBJ1-5; D is possibly TRBD1 (5 bases). This CDR3 has 13 residues. V lost 6 bases, J lost 2 bases, and 8 bases lay in between. This CDR3 is CASRVGGNQPQHF. The DNA for the CDR3 is TGTGCCAGCAGGGTAGGGGGCAATCAGCCCCAGCATTTT.

This clone has a handful of counts. The chain is built from TRBV5-1 and TRBJ1-1, with TRBD1 identical over 10 bases. V gave up 2 bases and J gave up 7 bases; unmatched junction bases: 8. Germline-derived CDR1 and CDR2 are SGHRS and YFSETQ. This CDR3 comprises 15 residues. Here the CDR3 DNA reads TGCGCCAGCAGCTTCACCGGGACAGGGGACGGTGAAGCTTTCTTT. Encoded protein: CASSFTGTGDGEAFF.

This sequence joins TRBV5-1 and TRBJ2-3; possibly TRBD2 for D (5 bases). CDR3 length: 14 residues. Germline-derived CDR1 and CDR2 are SGHRS and YFSETQ. V lost 5 bases and J lost 2, with 12 bases in between. This chain's CDR3 is CASRSGGPTDTQYF. The CDR3 DNA sequence: TGCGCCAGCAGGTCTGGAGGCCCCACAGATACGCAGTATTTT.